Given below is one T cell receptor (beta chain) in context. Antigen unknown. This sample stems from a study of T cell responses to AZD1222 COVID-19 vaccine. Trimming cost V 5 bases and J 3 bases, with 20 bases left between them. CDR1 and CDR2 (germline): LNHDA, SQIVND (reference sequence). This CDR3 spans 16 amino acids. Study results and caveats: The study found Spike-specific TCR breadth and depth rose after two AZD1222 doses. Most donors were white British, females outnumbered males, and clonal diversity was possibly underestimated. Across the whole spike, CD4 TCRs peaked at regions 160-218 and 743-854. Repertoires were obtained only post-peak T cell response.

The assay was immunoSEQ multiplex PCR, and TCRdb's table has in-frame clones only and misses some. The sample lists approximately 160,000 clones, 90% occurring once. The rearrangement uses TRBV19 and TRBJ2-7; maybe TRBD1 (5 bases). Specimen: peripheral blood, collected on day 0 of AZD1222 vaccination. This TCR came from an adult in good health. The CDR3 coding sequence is TGTGCCAGTAGTTCCCCGACATCAGGGTTGGGCTACGAGCAGTACTTC. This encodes CASSSPTSGLGYEQYF.